The sequence of this T cell receptor (beta chain) was determined in a study of vaccination effects on CD4 cells after COVID-19. For the study at large: Each participant received a vaccine that was either BNT162b2 or mRNA-1273, given as two doses.

TCRdb's copy holds only in-frame clones and misses some; the assay was immunoSEQ multiplex PCR. The repertoire holds tens of thousands of clones, with approximately 74% as singletons. Only one count was recorded for this clone. Its antigen is unknown. CD4+ T cells specific for antigen were expanded with viral peptide pools by the ViraFEST assay before sequencing. Culturing for more than 9 days preceded CD4+ T cell isolation. Cultures received IL-2 medium that replaced half the medium on days 3 and 7. Germline V gene sequence: CDR1 MDHEN, CDR2 SYDVKM. V shed 8 bases and J shed 1 base, with 12 bases lying between them. The CDR3 is 14 residues long.

Specimen: CD4+ T cells from PBMCs cultured with HCoV-229E spike peptides, collected before COVID-19 vaccination. This TCR came from a human donor who received a COVID-19 vaccine. The chain has TRBV28 and TRBJ1-5; D may be TRBD1 (5 bases). The CDR3 loop reads CASLVGTSNQPQHF. The CDR3 coding sequence is TGTGCCAGCTTGGTAGGGACGAGCAATCAGCCCCAGCATTTT.